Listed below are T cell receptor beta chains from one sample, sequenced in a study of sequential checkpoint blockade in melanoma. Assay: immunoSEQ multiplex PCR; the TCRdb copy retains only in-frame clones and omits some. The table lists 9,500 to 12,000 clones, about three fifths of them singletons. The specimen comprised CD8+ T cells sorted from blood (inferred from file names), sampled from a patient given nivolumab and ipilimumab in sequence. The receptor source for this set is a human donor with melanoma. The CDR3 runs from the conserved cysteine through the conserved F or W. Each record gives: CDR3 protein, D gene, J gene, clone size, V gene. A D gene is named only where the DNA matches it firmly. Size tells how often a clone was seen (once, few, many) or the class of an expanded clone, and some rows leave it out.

CASSPELAWEADTQYF	.	TRBJ2-3	medium-sized	TRBV5-1
CASSQVRTGDEKLFF	TRBD1	TRBJ1-4	.	TRBV4-1
CAWGWEGRNSPLHF	.	TRBJ1-6	.	TRBV30
CASSASGKETQYF	TRBD2	TRBJ2-5	once	TRBV9
CASSYSTVSWGEQYF	.	TRBJ2-7	.	TRBV6-5
CASSLAFGLADQETQYF	TRBD2	TRBJ2-5	.	TRBV5-1
CASEKTSDAEDTQYF	TRBD2	TRBJ2-3	.	TRBV13
CASSLGPGMYEQYF	.	TRBJ2-7	few	TRBV7-8
CASSQVWAGGYEQYF	.	TRBJ2-7	.	TRBV4-3
CASHREYMNTEAFF	.	TRBJ1-1	.	TRBV5-4
CASSRSGTGGYEQYF	TRBD1	TRBJ2-7	.	TRBV4-3
CASSLGAGLYEQYF	.	TRBJ2-7	large	TRBV7-3
CASSPYGLAGDTQYF	TRBD2	TRBJ2-3	.	TRBV7-3
CASTKEGTDSDTQYF	.	TRBJ2-3	.	TRBV6-5
CASTLGQGNTEAFF	TRBD1	TRBJ1-1	.	TRBV19
CASSLNPLLNTEAFF	.	TRBJ1-1	.	TRBV7-9
CASSLPWAGTDEQFF	TRBD1	TRBJ2-1	few	TRBV27
CASSSTVNSPLHF	.	TRBJ1-6	few	TRBV19
CASSLAFFGNTEAFF	.	TRBJ1-1	few	TRBV19
CASSTPAENTEAFF	.	TRBJ1-1	.	TRBV21-1
CASSFMRESYEQYF	.	.	few	TRBV28
CASSLGLYTDTQYF	.	TRBJ2-3	.	TRBV11-2
CASSPGLGGRARGNEQFF	TRBD2	TRBJ2-1	.	TRBV7-2
CASSQDNQPQHF	.	TRBJ1-5	.	TRBV7-9
CSVIAGELFF	.	TRBJ2-2	few	TRBV29-1
CASSYSEDRLYGYTF	.	TRBJ1-2	.	TRBV27
CAWRSARGQETQYF	.	TRBJ2-5	.	TRBV30
CASSLVLSGTQETQYF	TRBD2	TRBJ2-5	.	TRBV28
CASSPRLSPYEQYF	.	TRBJ2-7	once	TRBV5-4
CASRKGLAGANTGELFF	TRBD2	TRBJ2-2	.	TRBV27
CASSPNTGELFF	.	TRBJ2-2	.	TRBV11-3
CASSQDRSGHGYTF	.	TRBJ1-2	medium-sized	TRBV4-3
CASSYGQAYGYTF	.	TRBJ1-2	.	TRBV19
CASSPPGQGPYEQYF	TRBD1	TRBJ2-7	few	TRBV11-2
CASRVRGSTYEQYF	TRBD1	TRBJ2-7	.	TRBV28
CASSDSAGINYGYTF	.	TRBJ1-2	.	TRBV2
CASSIGAGNQPQHF	.	TRBJ1-5	medium-sized	TRBV19
CASSSGLYEQYF	.	TRBJ2-7	few	TRBV7-9
CASIQSGGEKQYF	TRBD2	TRBJ2-7	few	TRBV7-9
CSVYRGSINRITEAFF	TRBD1	TRBJ1-1	once	TRBV29-1
CASSIGGEQYF	.	TRBJ2-7	.	TRBV27
CATSRDLGHANTGELFF	.	TRBJ2-2	once	TRBV15
CASSLGLAGTSYNEQFF	TRBD2	TRBJ2-1	.	TRBV28
CAWSRTDDYEQYF	.	TRBJ2-7	few	TRBV30
CASSPGRDQPQHF	.	TRBJ1-5	.	TRBV18
CASLLRGTYEQYF	.	TRBJ2-7	few	TRBV28
CASSLATGYDGYTF	.	TRBJ1-2	.	TRBV7-9
CASSSQGRGYTF	.	TRBJ1-2	once	TRBV7-9
CASSPTLGDEKLFF	.	TRBJ1-4	.	TRBV9
CASSSEGQGTWGSYNEQFF	TRBD1	TRBJ2-1	.	TRBV19
CASSLSEGVYGYTF	.	TRBJ1-2	.	TRBV27
CASRDLGGTEAFF	.	TRBJ1-1	.	TRBV19
CASSYGGEAFF	.	TRBJ1-1	.	TRBV27
CASSLGGSSSGANVLTF	TRBD2	TRBJ2-6	.	TRBV7-7
CASSINSGVSGAYNEQFF	.	TRBJ2-1	.	TRBV19
CASSLGGRGTLNYGYTF	.	TRBJ1-2	.	TRBV11-2
CASSPEGGLSDTQYF	.	TRBJ2-3	.	TRBV7-7